This T cell receptor (beta chain) was sequenced in a study of beta chain features in type 1 diabetes. This CDR3 has 14 amino acids. V shed 5 bases and J 2 bases; nucleotides not matched to a gene: 4. Germline CDR1 is ENHRY and CDR2 is SYGVKD. This clone was counted a few times. Expressed TCRB transcripts were sequenced, since all the RNA that had been isolated was reverse transcribed. Measured with immunoSEQ multiplex PCR; TCRdb has only the in-frame clones, and not every one. The repertoire holds roughly 500,000 clones, with about an eighth as singletons. The sequencing input was naive CD4+ T cells from blood. The chain carries TRBV10-3 and TRBJ2-3; 7 nucleotides match TRBD2. This TCR was recovered from a woman aged 18 to 35 in good health. The CDR3, as DNA: TGTGCCATCAGTCTAGCGGACCACACAGATACGCAGTATTTT. Protein: CAISLADHTDTQYF.